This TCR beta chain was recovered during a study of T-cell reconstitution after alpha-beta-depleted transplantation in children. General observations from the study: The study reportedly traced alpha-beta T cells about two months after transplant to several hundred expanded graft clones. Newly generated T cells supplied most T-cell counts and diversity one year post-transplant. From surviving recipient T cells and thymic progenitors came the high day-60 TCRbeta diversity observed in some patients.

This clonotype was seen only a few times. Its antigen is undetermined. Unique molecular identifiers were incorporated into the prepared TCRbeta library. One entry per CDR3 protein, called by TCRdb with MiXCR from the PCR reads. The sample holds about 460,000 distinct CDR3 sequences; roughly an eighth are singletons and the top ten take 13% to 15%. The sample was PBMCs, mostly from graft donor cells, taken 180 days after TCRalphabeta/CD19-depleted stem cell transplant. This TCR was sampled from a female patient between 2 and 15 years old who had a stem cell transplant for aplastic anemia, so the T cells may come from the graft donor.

The CDR3 region is CSLQGASYEQYF. The CDR3 DNA reads TGCAGTTTACAGGGGGCTTCATACGAGCAGTACTTC. The chain has TRBV20-1 and TRBJ2-7; 9 nucleotides line up with TRBD1. CDR1 is DFQATT, CDR2 SNEGSKA, per germline (reference sequence). The CDR3 consists of 12 residues. J lost 4 bases, V lost 8 bases, and 6 bases had no gene match.